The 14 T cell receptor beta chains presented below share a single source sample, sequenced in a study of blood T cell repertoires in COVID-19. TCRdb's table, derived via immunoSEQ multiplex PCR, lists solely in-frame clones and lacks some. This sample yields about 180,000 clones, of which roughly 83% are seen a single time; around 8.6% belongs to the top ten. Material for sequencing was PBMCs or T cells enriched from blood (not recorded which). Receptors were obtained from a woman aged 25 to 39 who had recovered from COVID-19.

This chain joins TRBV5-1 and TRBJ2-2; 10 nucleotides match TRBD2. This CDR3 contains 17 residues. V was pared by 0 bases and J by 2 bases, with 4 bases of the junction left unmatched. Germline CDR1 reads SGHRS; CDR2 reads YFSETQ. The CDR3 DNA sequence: TGCGCCAGCAGCTTGGTGTCTAGCGGGAGAAACACCGGGGAGCTGTTTTTT. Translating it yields CASSLVSSGRNTGELFF.

Written as DNA, the CDR3 is TGTGCCAGTAGTATACTACAGGCTGGGGGCAATCAGCCCCAGCATTTT. It yields the protein CASSILQAGGNQPQHF. The chain is built from TRBV19 and TRBJ1-5; weak D call: TRBD1 (5 bases). V lost 2 bases and J 2 bases, leaving 13 bases between the germline ends. The CDR3 totals 16 residues. The V gene's germline CDR1 is LNHDA and CDR2 SQIVND (reference sequence).

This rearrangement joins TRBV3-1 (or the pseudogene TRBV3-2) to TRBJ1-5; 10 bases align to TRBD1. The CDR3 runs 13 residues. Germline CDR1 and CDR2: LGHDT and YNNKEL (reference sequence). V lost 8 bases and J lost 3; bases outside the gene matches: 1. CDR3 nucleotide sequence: TGTGCCAGCGGGACAGGGGACAATCAGCCCCAGCATTTT. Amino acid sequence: CASGTGDNQPQHF.

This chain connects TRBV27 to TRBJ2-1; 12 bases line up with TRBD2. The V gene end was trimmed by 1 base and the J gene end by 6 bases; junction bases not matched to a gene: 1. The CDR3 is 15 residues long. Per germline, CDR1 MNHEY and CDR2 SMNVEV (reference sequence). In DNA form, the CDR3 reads TGTGCCAGCAGTTTATTACTAGCGGGAGGCAATGAGCAGTTCTTC. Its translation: CASSLLLAGGNEQFF.

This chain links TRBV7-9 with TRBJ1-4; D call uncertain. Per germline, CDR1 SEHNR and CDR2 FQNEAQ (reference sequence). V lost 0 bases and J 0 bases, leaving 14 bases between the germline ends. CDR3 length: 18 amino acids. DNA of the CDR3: TGTGCCAGCAGCTTAGCGTCGGCAGGTATTGCAACTAATGAAAAACTGTTTTTT. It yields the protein CASSLASAGIATNEKLFF.

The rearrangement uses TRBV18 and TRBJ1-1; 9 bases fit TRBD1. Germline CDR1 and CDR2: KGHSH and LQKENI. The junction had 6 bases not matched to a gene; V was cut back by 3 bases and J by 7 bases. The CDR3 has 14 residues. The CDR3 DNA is TGTGCCAGCTCACCTGGGACAGGGAGGCGTGAAGCTTTCTTT. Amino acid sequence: CASSPGTGRREAFF.

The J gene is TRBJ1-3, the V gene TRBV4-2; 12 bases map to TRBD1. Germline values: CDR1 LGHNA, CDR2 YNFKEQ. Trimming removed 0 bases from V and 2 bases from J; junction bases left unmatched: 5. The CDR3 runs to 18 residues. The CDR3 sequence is CASSQDLGTGGPGNTIYF. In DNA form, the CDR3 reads TGTGCCAGCAGCCAAGATCTTGGGACAGGGGGCCCTGGAAACACCATATATTTT.

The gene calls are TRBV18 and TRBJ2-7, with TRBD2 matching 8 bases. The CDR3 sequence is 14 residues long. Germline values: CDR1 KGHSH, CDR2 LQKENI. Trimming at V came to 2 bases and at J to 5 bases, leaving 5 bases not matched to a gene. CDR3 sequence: CASSPVREAHEQYF. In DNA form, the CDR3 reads TGTGCCAGCTCACCAGTGCGGGAGGCCCACGAGCAGTACTTC.

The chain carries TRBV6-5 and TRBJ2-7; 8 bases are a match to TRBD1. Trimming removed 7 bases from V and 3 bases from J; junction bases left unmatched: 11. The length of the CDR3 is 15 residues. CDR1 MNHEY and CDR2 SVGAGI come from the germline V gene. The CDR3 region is CASTSGTGGDYEQYF. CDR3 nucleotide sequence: TGTGCCAGCACCTCCGGGACAGGAGGGGACTACGAGCAGTACTTC.

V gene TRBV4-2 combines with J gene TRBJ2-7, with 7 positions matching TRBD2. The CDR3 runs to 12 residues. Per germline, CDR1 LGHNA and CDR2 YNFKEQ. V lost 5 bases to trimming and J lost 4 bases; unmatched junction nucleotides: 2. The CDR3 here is CASSFGGYEQYF. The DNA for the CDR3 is TGTGCCAGCAGCTTCGGGGGGTACGAGCAGTACTTC.

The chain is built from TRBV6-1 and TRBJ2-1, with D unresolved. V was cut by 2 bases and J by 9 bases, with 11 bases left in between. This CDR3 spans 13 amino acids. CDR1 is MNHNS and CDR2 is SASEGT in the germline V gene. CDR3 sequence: CASSESSGFEQFF. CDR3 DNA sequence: TGTGCCAGCAGTGAATCGTCGGGTTTTGAGCAGTTCTTC.

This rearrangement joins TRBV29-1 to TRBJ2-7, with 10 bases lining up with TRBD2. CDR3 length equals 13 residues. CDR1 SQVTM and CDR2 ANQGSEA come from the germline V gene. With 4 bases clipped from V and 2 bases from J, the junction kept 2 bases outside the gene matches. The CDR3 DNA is TGCAGCGTTGTTCTAGCGGGAGCCTACGAGCAGTACTTC. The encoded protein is CSVVLAGAYEQYF.

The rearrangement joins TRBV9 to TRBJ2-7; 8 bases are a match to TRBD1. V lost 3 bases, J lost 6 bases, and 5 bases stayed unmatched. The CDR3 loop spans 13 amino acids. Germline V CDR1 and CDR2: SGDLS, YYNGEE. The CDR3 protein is CASSAKTGVEQYF. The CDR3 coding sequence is TGTGCCAGCAGCGCTAAGACAGGGGTCGAGCAGTACTTC.

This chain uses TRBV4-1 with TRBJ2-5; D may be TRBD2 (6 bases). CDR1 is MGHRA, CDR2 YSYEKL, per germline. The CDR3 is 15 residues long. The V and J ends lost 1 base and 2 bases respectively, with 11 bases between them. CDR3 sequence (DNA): TGCGCCAGCAGCCAAGTCTTGGGAGGACAAGAGACCCAGTACTTC. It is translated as CASSQVLGGQETQYF.